This entry lists 3 T cell receptor beta chains sequenced from one sample in a study of T cell responses to AZD1222 COVID-19 vaccine. The data were produced by immunoSEQ multiplex PCR, yet TCRdb's version contains in-frame clones alone and is incomplete. The sample lists 140,000 to 150,000 clones; about 92% were seen once. Sequencing used peripheral blood, obtained on day 0 of AZD1222 vaccination. These receptor sequences come from an adult in good health.

V usage is TRBV6-1 and J usage is TRBJ2-6; D unclear. Germline values: CDR1 MNHNS, CDR2 SASEGT. The V end was cut by 4 bases, the J end by 0 bases, with 10 bases between. The CDR3 has 16 amino acids. The CDR3 nucleotides read TGTGCCAGCAGTGTACGGGTCCACTCTGGGGCCAACGTCCTGACTTTC. It specifies CASSVRVHSGANVLTF.

The chain joins TRBV6-1 to TRBJ2-7; the match to TRBD2 covers 13 bases. This CDR3 region has 15 residues. Trimming cost V 3 bases and J 5 bases; bases outside gene matches: 4. Germline lookup yields CDR1 MNHNS and CDR2 SASEGT. The CDR3 DNA reads as TGTGCCAGCAGTGACGGTACTAGCGGGGGGGACGAGCAGTACTTC. Translated, it gives CASSDGTSGGDEQYF.

The V call is TRBV9, the J call TRBJ1-4; 7 bases map to TRBD1. Per the germline V gene, CDR1 is SGDLS and CDR2 is YYNGEE. This CDR3 has 14 amino acids. V shed 4 bases and J 8 bases; nucleotides not matched to a gene: 8. Here the CDR3 reads CASSPRQGDEKLFF. The CDR3 DNA reads TGTGCCAGCAGCCCTCGGCAGGGGGACGAAAAACTGTTTTTT.